This T cell receptor (beta chain) was documented in a study of cytomegalovirus exposure and HLA in healthy donors (dated by TCRdb to the late 2010s). Background for the entire study: In an earlier analysis of 550 to 750 of the donors, around 290 Gb of sequence data and 120 million or so unique TCR beta sequences from about 179 million T cells were reported. Around 320 gigabases of sequencing data and 80 million or so unique TCR sequences were included in an early release covering several hundred HLA-typed donors. The genetic ancestry cluster associated with self-reported Caucasian donors included 81% of the 398 genotyped donors. The aim of the study was to test whether cataloging public T cell receptors could identify signatures of past pathogen exposure. The study used immunosequencing to profile the T cell repertoires of hundreds of subjects and linked those repertoires to cytomegalovirus serostatus. In addition to the first cohort of around 670 subjects, a separate validation cohort of around 110 different subjects was used. To predict cytomegalovirus infection status, the study brought together high-throughput TCR immunosequencing, statistical association of individual TCRs with disease status, and machine learning. A later analysis re-analyzed previously published TCR beta repertoires from 550 to 700 donors and added high-resolution HLA genotyping to study TCR occurrence patterns. The later analysis used no new phenotypic data to find candidate immune exposures, relying instead on TCR beta sequences and their occurrence across donors. In an earlier analysis of about 590 of the donors, high-throughput TCR beta sequencing was used to judge whether each TCR beta V gene segment behaved as functional or pseudogenic. Donor age, sex, ethnicity and CMV serostatus were compiled alongside the repertoire data. A later genetic analysis used genome-wide SNP genotypes for 398 of the 666 donors, treating that subset as a discovery cohort. Every repertoire in the discovery cohort had been generated on one and the same sequencing platform. Class I and class II HLA loci were covered by the typing at four-digit resolution. Typing coverage varied by locus: roughly 620-640 donors for A, B, C, DRB1 and DQB1; roughly 520 for DQA1; over 600 for DPA1; roughly 450 for DPB1. About five DR-DQ haplotypes were treated as single units for association and clustering because of strong linkage in the cohort. Across about 370 genotyped donors of the cohort, an average of roughly 250,000 unique TCR beta nucleotide sequences per donor were sequenced, and roughly a sixth of those sequences were non-productive. What the study reported, not specific to this receptor: Three of the identified cytomegalovirus-associated TCR beta chains were confirmed in vitro to be specific for cytomegalovirus antigens. In a later genetic analysis, a missense DCLRE1C variant was associated with V-gene and J-gene trimming of TCR beta chains, and the association was replicated in an independent cohort. A later analysis reported that several top co-occurrence clusters appeared linked to parvovirus B19, influenza, CMV and Epstein-Barr virus. According to a later genetic analysis, donors in an Asian-associated ancestry cluster had fewer N-insertions in productive TCRs than the approximately 670-donor mean. In this cohort, only TCR beta chains were sequenced, and detectable features were limited by the absence of alpha or paired-chain data. According to a later analysis, TCR association rates differed among HLA loci, with DRB1 alleles showing the most associated TCRs and HLA-C alleles showing the fewest. A total of around 150 TCR beta chains were listed by the study as associated with cytomegalovirus. Because HLA typing was unavailable for some donors at each locus, only the typed subset was used in association tests. A further reported finding was that TCR beta sequences accurately predicted the HLA-A and HLA-B alleles for most subjects in the first cohort. The classifier was reported to diagnose cytomegalovirus status with high specificity and sensitivity in both the original cohort and the validation cohort. A later analysis associated about 17,000 TCR beta sequences with specific HLA alleles at a false discovery rate of 0.05. Assigning TCR associations to individual alleles was difficult when HLA alleles, especially DR and DQ, strongly co-occurred. A cluster of highly shared sequence variants was judged likely to be a technical artifact of the sequencing pipeline. While some public TCRs were present in many individuals, most TCR sequences turned up only very rarely across donors. The 87-base-pair reads could not distinguish some IMGT-functional V segments, including TRBV6-2 and TRBV6-3, so those segments were excluded. Roughly uniform sequencing depth across donors was assumed in presence/absence analyses, although this assumption may not hold. Broadly in line with IMGT annotations, most TCR beta V segments showed up in productive rearrangements about 90% or about 30% of the time in an earlier analysis of under 700 of the donors. In a later analysis, HLA-associated TCR beta chains showed more clonal expansion and lower generation probabilities than non-associated chains that were equally common. Most CMV-associated TCR beta chains appeared to be HLA-restricted in a later analysis, and the HLA associations seemed to be driven largely by CMV exposure. Linkage disequilibrium might explain the correlated functional status among segregating V segments, but an unknown experimental factor could not be ruled out. For the cohort, immune exposure information was limited to CMV serostatus. Because counts were too low, roughly 18 rarely observed V segments, including chromosome 9 orphons, were left out of the earlier analysis of about 500 of the donors. The authors suggested that the approach could potentially be generalized to other disease states and immunological phenotypes.

The cohort comprised under 700 healthy bone marrow donors. All cohort members were sampled while nominally healthy, although unrecorded immune exposures were likely present. The donor tested CMV seropositive, placing the donor among the 310 or so seropositive members of the cohort. A peripheral blood sample was collected from each donor, and TCR beta sequencing was performed on peripheral blood mononuclear cells. The Qiagen DNeasy Blood Extraction Kit was used to extract genomic DNA from the blood cell samples. Receptor amplification or capture employed the immunoSEQ multiplex PCR assay. A mixture of 60 forward primers for TCR Vbeta segments and 13 reverse primers for TCR Jbeta segments was used in the multiplex PCR. A multiplex PCR assay on genomic DNA amplified the CDR3 region of rearranged TCR beta genes. On the Illumina HiSeq System, the amplified TCR beta libraries were sequenced as 87-base-pair reads. In the authors' own workflow: In a later analysis, 77 million or so unique TCR beta chains were counted across the 500 to 850 repertoires, and roughly 11 million of these chains were shared by at least two donors. Raw reads were error-corrected and collapsed into unique sequences by a nearest-neighbor algorithm in which closely related sequences were merged to remove PCR and sequencing errors. CDR3 sequences were aligned to IMGT reference sequences to assign V, D and J gene segments. For a sequence to be retained, a match of at least six nucleotides was required to both a V gene segment and a J gene segment. A rearrangement counted as productive if the CDR3 had no stop codons and remained in frame with V and J, and every other rearrangement counted as non-productive. CDR3 was defined by IMGT convention, running from the second conserved V-encoded cysteine to the conserved J-encoded phenylalanine. Sequences without an unambiguous match to a single V gene segment were excluded from the earlier analysis of over 500 of the donors. In an earlier analysis of a few hundred of the donors, a V segment was called functional when productive rearrangements were above 56.7%, and segregating when the standard deviation between donors exceeded 5%. A statistical classification framework was built to diagnose cytomegalovirus status from the catalog of TCR beta chain sequences. In a later analysis, V and J genes were assigned by comparing TCR nucleotide sequences against IMGT/GENE-DB human TR gene sequences. In a later analysis, CDR3 sequences and most-parsimonious VDJ recombination scenarios were assigned using the TCRdist pipeline. In a later analysis, each TCR beta chain was defined by its CDR3 amino acid sequence together with its V-gene family, and reads without a unique V-gene family were excluded. As a way to deal with suspected cross-contamination and a sequencing artifact, a later analysis dropped 500 to 700 nucleotide sequences that were highly shared and had low generation probability. In a later analysis, a clonal expansion index for each public chain was calculated from normalized within-repertoire ranks of inferred template counts. Generation probabilities in a later analysis came from a VDJ recombination model fitted to out-of-frame rearrangements, and those results were checked against IGoR. In a later analysis, TCR-TCR, TCR-HLA and TCR-CMV co-occurrence was scored with hypergeometric tests, and a repertoire-size bias correction was applied to TCR pairs. A later analysis estimated false discovery rates by permuting HLA or CMV assignments 20 times. A later analysis grouped co-occurring TCRs with DBSCAN, adding TCRdist sequence similarity when clustering within HLA-allele-positive subsets. Repertoires with fewer than 30,000 or more than 120,000 public chains, plus five repertoires with anomalous nucleotide sharing, were excluded from co-occurrence clustering. Here the immuneACCESS table is served through TCRdb, limited to in-frame sequences with V and J called. Missing clones are a known gap in these copies; in checked studies unresolved V genes cover under half, and the rest lacks a known reason. The V and J calls and clone size were taken over from that table, and D and trimming were inferred from the DNA. Within this sample are about 96,000 clones, with 60% to 75% of them counted one time only. The ten most abundant clones make up roughly 3.2% of the sample.

About this clone: Its antigen is unknown. Nothing much larger sits one base from this clone, and base qualities are not available.

Including the terminal cysteine and phenylalanine, the CDR3 comprises 15 residues. This entry keeps only the CDR3 DNA: 45 bases, framed from base 1. The germline V gene (reference sequence) sets CDR1 to GTSNPN and CDR2 to SVGIG. Relative to germline, V is missing 1 base and J is missing 4 bases, with 4 bases of the junction outside any gene match. The specimen sequenced was PBMCs. The clonotype was recovered from a female donor in good health and CMV-seropositive. Recombination joined TRBV30 with TRBJ2-2, and TRBD1 aligns with 9 junction nucleotides. At the DNA level, the sequence is TGTGCCTGGAGTGGCGGGGACAGGGTCACCGGGGAGCTGTTTTTT. It translates to CAWSGGDRVTGELFF.